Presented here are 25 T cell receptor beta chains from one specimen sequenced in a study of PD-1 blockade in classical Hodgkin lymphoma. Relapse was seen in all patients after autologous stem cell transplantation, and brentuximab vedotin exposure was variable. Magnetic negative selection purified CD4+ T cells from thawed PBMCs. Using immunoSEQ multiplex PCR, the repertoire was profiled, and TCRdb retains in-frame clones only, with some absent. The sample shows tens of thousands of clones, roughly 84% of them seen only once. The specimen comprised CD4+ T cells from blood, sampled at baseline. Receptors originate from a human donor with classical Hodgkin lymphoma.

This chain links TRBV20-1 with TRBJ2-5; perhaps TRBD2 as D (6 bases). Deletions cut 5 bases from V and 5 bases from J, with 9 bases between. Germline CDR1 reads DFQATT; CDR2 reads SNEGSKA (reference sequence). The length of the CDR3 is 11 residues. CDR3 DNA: TGCAGTGCTGGGGGGTTGGAGACCCAGTACTTC. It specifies CSAGGLETQYF.

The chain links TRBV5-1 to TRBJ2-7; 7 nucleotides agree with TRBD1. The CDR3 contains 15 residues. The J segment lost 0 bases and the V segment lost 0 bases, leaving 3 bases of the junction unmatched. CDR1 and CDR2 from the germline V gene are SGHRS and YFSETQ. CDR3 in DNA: TGCGCCAGCAGCTTGGAGGCAGGGGGCTCCTACGAGCAGTACTTC. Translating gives CASSLEAGGSYEQYF. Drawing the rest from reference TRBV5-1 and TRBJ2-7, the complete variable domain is KAGVTQTPRYLIKTRGQQVTLSCSPISGHRSVSWYQQTPGQGLQFLFEYFSETQRNKGNFPGRFSGRQFSNSRSEMNVSTLELGDSALYLCASSLEAGGSYEQYFGPGTRLTVT.

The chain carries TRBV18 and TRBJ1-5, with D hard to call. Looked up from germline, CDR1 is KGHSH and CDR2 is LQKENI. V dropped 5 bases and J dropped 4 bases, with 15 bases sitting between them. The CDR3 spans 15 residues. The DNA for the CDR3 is TGTGCCAGCTCAACTTTCAGCTCCAGTAATCAGCCCCAGCATTTT. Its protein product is CASSTFSSSNQPQHF.

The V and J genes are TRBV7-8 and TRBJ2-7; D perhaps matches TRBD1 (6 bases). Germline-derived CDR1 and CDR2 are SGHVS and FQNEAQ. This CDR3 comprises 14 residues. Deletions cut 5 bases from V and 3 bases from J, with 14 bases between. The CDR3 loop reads CASSLYRQVYEQYF. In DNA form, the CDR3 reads TGTGCCAGCAGCCTATACCGACAGGTCTACGAGCAGTACTTC.

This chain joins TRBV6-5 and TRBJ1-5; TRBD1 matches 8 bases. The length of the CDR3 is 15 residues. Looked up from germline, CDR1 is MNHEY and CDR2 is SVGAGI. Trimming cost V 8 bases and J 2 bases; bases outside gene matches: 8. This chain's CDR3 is CASRPLTGGNQPQHF. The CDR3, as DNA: TGTGCCAGCCGGCCCCTGACAGGGGGCAATCAGCCCCAGCATTTT.

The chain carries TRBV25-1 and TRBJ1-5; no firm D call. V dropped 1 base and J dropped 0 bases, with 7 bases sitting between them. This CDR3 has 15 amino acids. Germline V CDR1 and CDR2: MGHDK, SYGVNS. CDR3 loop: CASSEFGNSNQPQHF. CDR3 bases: TGTGCCAGCAGTGAATTCGGGAATAGCAATCAGCCCCAGCATTTT.

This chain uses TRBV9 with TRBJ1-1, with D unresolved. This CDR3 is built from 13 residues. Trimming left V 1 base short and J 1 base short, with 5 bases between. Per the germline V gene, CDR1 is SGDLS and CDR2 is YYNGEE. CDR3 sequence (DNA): TGTGCCAGCAGCGTACTACAGAACACTGAAGCTTTCTTT. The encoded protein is CASSVLQNTEAFF.

CDR3 DNA sequence: TGTGCCAGCAGCCAACAGGAGACCCAGTACTTC. It encodes CASSQQETQYF. V usage is TRBV6-6 and J usage is TRBJ2-5; no definite D call. Germline V lookup: CDR1 MNHNY, CDR2 SVGAGI (reference sequence). The CDR3 has 11 amino acids. The V and J ends lost 6 bases and 5 bases respectively, with 7 bases between them.

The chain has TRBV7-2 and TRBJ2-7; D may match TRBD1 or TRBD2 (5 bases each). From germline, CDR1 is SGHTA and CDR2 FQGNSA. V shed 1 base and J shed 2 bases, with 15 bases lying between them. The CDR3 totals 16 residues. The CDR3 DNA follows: TGTGCCAGCAGCTTAGGCCTGGGGGTCAAGACCTACGAGCAGTACTTC. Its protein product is CASSLGLGVKTYEQYF.

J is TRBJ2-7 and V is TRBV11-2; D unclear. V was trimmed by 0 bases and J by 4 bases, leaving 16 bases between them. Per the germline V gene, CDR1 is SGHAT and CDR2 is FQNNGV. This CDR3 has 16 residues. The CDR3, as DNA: TGTGCCAGCAGCTTAGAGATACTGCCGAGCGTGTACGAGCAGTACTTC. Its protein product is CASSLEILPSVYEQYF.

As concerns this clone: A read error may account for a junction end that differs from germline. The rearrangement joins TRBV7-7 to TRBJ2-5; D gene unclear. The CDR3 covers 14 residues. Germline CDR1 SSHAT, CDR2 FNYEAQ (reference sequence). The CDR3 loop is CASSLVDQTGTQYF. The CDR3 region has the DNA TGTGCTAGCAGCTTAGTGGACCAGACGGGGACCCAGTACTTC.

For the CDR3, the DNA is TGTGCCAGCAGTGATCTAGCGGGGATTCAAGAGACCCAGTACTTC. Protein sequence: CASSDLAGIQETQYF. This sequence joins TRBV25-1 and TRBJ2-5, with 9 bases aligning to TRBD2. Germline V gives CDR1 MGHDK, CDR2 SYGVNS. The CDR3 has 15 residues. With 3 bases clipped from V and 2 bases from J, the junction kept 4 bases outside the gene matches.

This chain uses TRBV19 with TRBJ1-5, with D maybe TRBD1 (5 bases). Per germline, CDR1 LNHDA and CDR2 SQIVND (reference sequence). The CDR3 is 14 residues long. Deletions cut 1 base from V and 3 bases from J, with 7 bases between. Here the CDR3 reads CASSIAGNNQPQHF. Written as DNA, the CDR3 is TGTGCCAGTAGTATAGCAGGGAACAATCAGCCCCAGCATTTT.

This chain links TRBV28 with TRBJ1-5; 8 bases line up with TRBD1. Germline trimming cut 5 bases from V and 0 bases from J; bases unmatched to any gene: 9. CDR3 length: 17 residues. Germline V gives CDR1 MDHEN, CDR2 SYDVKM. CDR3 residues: CASSGTGRSFSNQPQHF. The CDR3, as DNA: TGTGCCAGCAGTGGGACAGGCCGATCCTTTAGCAATCAGCCCCAGCATTTT.

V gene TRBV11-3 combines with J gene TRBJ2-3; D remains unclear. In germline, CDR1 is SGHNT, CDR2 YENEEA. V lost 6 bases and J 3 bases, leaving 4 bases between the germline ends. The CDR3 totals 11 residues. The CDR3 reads CASRDTDTQYF. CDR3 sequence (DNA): TGTGCCAGCAGAGATACAGATACGCAGTATTTT.

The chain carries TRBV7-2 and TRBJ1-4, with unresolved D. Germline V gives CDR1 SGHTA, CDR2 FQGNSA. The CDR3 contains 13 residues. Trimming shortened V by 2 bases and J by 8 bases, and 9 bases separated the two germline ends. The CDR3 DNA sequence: TGTGCCAGCAGCTTAACGGCCCTAGAAAAACTGTTTTTT. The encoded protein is CASSLTALEKLFF.

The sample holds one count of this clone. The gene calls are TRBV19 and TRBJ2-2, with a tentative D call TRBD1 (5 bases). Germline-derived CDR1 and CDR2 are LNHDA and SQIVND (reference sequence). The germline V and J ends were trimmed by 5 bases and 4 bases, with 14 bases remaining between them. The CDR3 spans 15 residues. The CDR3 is CASSLQAGSTGELFF. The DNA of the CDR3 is TGTGCCAGTAGTCTTCAGGCAGGGTCCACCGGGGAGCTGTTTTTT. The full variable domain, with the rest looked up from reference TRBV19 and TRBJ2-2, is DGGITQSPKYLFRKEGQNVTLSCEQNLNHDAMYWYRQDPGQGLRLIYYSQIVNDFQKGDIAEGYSVSREKKESFPLTVTSAQKNPTAFYLCASSLQAGSTGELFFGEGSRLTVL.

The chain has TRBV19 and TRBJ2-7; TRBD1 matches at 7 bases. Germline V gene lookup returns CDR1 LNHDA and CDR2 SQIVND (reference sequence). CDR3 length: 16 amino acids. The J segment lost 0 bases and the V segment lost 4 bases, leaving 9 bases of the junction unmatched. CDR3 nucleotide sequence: TGTGCCAGTAGTAGTACGACAGGGATAAACTCCTACGAGCAGTACTTC. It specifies CASSSTTGINSYEQYF.

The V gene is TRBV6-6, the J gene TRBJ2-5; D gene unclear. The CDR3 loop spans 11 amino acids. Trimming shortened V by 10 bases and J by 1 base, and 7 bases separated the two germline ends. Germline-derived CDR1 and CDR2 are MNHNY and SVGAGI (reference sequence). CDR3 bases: TGTGCCACTTCAGTCCAAGAGACCCAGTACTTC. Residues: CATSVQETQYF.

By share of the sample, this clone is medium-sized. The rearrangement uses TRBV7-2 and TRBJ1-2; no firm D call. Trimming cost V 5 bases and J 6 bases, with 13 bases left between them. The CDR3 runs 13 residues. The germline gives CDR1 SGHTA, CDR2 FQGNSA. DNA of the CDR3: TGTGCCAGCAGCCCCGGACGGGTCGATGGCTACACCTTC. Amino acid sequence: CASSPGRVDGYTF.

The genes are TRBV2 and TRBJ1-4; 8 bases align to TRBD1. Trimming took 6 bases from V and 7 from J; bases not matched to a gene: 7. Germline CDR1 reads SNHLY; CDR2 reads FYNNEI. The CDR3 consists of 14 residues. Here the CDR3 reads CASSDTGGAEKLFF. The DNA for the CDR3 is TGTGCCAGCAGCGACACAGGGGGAGCTGAAAAACTGTTTTTT.

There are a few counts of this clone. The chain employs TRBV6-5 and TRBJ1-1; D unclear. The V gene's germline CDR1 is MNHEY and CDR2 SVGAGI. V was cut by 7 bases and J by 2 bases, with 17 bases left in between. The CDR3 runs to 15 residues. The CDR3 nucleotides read TGTGCCAGCACCCCGACCGTGTCGCCTAACACTGAAGCTTTCTTT. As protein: CASTPTVSPNTEAFF.

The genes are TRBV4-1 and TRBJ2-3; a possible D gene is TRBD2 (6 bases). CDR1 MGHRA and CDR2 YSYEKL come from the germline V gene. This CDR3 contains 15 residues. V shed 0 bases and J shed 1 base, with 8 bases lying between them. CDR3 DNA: TGCGCCAGCAGCCAAGAAGAGCGGGGCACAGATACGCAGTATTTT. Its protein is CASSQEERGTDTQYF.

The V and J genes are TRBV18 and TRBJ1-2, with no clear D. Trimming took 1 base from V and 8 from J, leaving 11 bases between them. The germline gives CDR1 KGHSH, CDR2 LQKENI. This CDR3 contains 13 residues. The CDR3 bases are TGTGCCAGCTCACCACACTCTAAAGGGGGCTACACCTTC. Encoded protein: CASSPHSKGGYTF.

DNA for the CDR3: TGTGCCAGCTCACCACTCGGACAGGGGGATGGCTACACCTTC. Protein sequence: CASSPLGQGDGYTF. The chain uses TRBV18 and TRBJ1-2, with 10 bases aligning to TRBD1. From germline, CDR1 is KGHSH and CDR2 LQKENI. There are 14 residues in the CDR3. J was trimmed by 6 bases and V by 1 base; bases with no gene match: 2.